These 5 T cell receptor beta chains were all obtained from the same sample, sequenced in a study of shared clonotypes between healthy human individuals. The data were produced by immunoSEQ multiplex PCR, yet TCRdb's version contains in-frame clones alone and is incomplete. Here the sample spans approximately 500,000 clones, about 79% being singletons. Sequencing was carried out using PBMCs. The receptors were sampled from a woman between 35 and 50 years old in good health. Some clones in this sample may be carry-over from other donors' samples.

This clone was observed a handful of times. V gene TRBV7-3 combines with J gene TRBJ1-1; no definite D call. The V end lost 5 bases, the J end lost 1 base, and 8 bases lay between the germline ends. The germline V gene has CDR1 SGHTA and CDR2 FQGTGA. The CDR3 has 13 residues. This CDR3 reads CASSRLSNTEAFF. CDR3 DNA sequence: TGTGCCAGCAGCAGACTTTCGAACACTGAAGCTTTCTTT.

CDR3 sequence reads: CASSPNTNTEAFF. The CDR3 bases are TGTGCCAGCAGCCCCAACACGAACACTGAAGCTTTCTTT. The genes are TRBV11-2 and TRBJ1-1; no clear D. V lost 5 bases and J 1 base, leaving 8 bases between the germline ends. The length of the CDR3 is 13 residues. CDR1 and CDR2 (germline): SGHAT, FQNNGV.

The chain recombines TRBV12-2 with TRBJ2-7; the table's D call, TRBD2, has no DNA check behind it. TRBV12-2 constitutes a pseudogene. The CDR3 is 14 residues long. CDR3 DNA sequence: TGTGCAAGTCGCTCCTGCGGCACTCCGCTTGAGCAGTACTTC. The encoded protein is CASRSCGTPLEQYF.

The CDR3 bases are TGTGCCAGCAGCTCGGGACTAGCGGGTACCAATGAGCAGTTCTTC. It encodes CASSSGLAGTNEQFF. The chain joins TRBV7-9 to TRBJ2-1; TRBD2 aligns across 12 bases. The CDR3 spans 15 residues. J lost 6 bases, V lost 4 bases, and 4 bases had no gene match. Germline assignment: CDR1 SEHNR and CDR2 FQNEAQ (reference sequence).

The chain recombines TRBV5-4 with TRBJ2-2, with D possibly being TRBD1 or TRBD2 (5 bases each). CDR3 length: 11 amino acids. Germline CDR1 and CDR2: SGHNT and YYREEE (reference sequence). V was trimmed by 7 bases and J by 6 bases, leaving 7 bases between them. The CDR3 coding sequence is TGTGCCAGCGGGGGATCCGGGGAGCTGTTTTTT. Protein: CASGGSGELFF.